This TCR beta chain was captured by sequencing in a study of blood T cells in healthy people across ages (dated by TCRdb to the mid-2010s). About the full investigation: In model experiments, template switching captured roughly one uniquely barcoded TCR beta cDNA molecule for every two T cells. Using deep sequencing normalized with unique cDNA molecular identifiers, the study measured how TCR beta repertoire diversity changes with age. Donors were grouped into four age groups: young (average 16 years), middle-aged (39), aged (62) and long-lived (over 80). For two donors (one aged 18 to 30 and one aged 80 or older), the study analyzed two additional independent replicas of 1 million unique cDNA reads from the same blood draw. What the authors observed across the whole study: A strong correlation was found between observed TCR beta diversity and the percentage of naive T cells measured by flow cytometry. Estimates of total diversity based on one million sequenced T cells were regarded as lower bounds and as underestimates. Observed TCR beta diversity per million T cells fell roughly linearly with age, and a significant reduction was already apparent by age approximately 41. Bulk unsorted PBMC profiling prevented conclusive comparison of naive and antigen-experienced compartments. Compared with the aged group, the long-lived group had more naive CD4+ T cells, fewer expanded clones and increased TCR diversity, suggesting age selection. Because donor CMV infection status was unknown, age-related changes in expanded clonotypes were potentially confounded.

Note on this clonotype: Its antigen specificity is not known. Base quality data are lacking; no much larger clone is found one base away.

Relative to germline, V is missing 4 bases and J is missing 0 bases, with 7 bases of the junction outside any gene match. The CDR3 runs 15 amino acids, cysteine and phenylalanine included. The CDR3 DNA has 45 bases and is translated from base 1. The germline V gene provides CDR1 SGDLS and CDR2 YYNGEE. Library creation used 5' RACE. TCRdb lists the instrument as Illumina HiSeq 2500. The second PCR ran for roughly 7 to 11 cycles and used a J-beta primer mix along with a sample-barcoded 5' primer. A template-switch 5' adaptor carrying 12 random nucleotides introduced a unique molecular identifier onto each TCR beta cDNA molecule. Each sample yielded at least 2.5 million CDR3-containing paired-end reads. The Mint cDNA synthesis kit, primed by a TRBC-specific oligonucleotide, was used to synthesize first-strand cDNA from all RNA. All cDNA was treated with uracil-DNA glycosylase and then went through a first 18-cycle PCR with the universal primers M1SS and BC2_uni_R. As for the authors' bioinformatics: Normalization of each sample was performed by random selection of 1 million high-quality reads, each carrying a distinct molecular identifier. Instead of being binned into consensus sequences, reads with shared molecular identifiers were discarded. MiTCR, set to a Q25 quality threshold and the strictest error-elimination algorithm, was used for CDR3 identification, clonotype clustering and error correction. Lower-bound total TCR beta diversity was estimated with a nonparametric unseen species model using Euler transformation. Using fastp trimming at Q25 and MiXCR clonotype assembly, TCRdb reanalyzed the public sequencing data and kept in-frame beta chains. Identical CDR3 proteins give one entry, which carries the most common genes and DNA. The V and J calls, along with clone size, are taken from TCRdb and not from the paper's own processing. Present in this sample are approximately 780,000 distinct CDR3 sequences, 20% to 30% of which were seen just once. The ten top clones hold 2.5% to 3.5% of the sample.

Systemically healthy Caucasian individuals from Russia, 39 in total and aged roughly 6 to 100 years, were included as donors. Approximately 9.3 milliliters of peripheral blood were drawn from each donor into EDTA-treated Vacutainer tubes. Ficoll-Paque density-gradient centrifugation was used to isolate PBMCs, with at least 6.5 million obtained per sample. Trizol reagent was used to extract total RNA from PBMCs, with at least 5 micrograms per sample. For every donor, flow cytometry on a PBMC aliquot measured the percentage of naive CD45RAhigh/CD27high T cells. The same sample was also used in a study of T cells of mothers and their children. That second publication adds: The donors were nine systemically healthy Caucasian individuals, made up of three mothers and their six children. cDNA synthesis used all of the extracted RNA, with around 1.6 ug of RNA in each 15 ul reaction. In the second PCR, the M1S primer introduced both the sample barcodes and 2-4 random nucleotides. More than 9 million TCR beta CDR3 reads were obtained from each mother, and about 3 million reads were obtained from each child. Thymic selection similarly shapes TCR recombination output in related and unrelated pairs, with minor effect from inherited differences. Related mother-child pairs always showed normalized repertoire overlap that was slightly higher than in unrelated mother-child pairs, though the difference was never significant. With a sensitivity of approximately 96 clones per million clonotypes, no persistent microchimeric T cell clones were detected. To look for features that set related mother-child pairs apart from unrelated individuals, the researchers ran deep NGS to compare the TCR beta repertoires of mothers and children. On average, the children were 11 +/- 4 years old, while the mothers were approximately 41 +/- 4 years old. Libraries were sequenced on Illumina HiSeq 2000 with 100+100 nt paired-end reads after adapter ligation with NEBNext reagents. To avoid cross-contamination, the mother libraries and the child libraries were prepared a month apart and sequenced in separate runs. Between 500,000 and 2,000,000 distinct TCR beta clonotypes were identified per donor. Naive TCR beta clonotypes were estimated from low-frequency clonotypes matched to each donor's FACS-determined naive share, without sorting.

The V and J genes are TRBV9 and TRBJ2-7; 7 bases in the middle match TRBD2. The TCR sequence derives from a boy aged 5-17 years in good health. Sequenced input: blood. The DNA sequence is as follows: TGTGCCAGCAGCCTGTTAGCGGGCTTCTCCTACGAGCAGTACTTC. Its amino acids are CASSLLAGFSYEQYF.